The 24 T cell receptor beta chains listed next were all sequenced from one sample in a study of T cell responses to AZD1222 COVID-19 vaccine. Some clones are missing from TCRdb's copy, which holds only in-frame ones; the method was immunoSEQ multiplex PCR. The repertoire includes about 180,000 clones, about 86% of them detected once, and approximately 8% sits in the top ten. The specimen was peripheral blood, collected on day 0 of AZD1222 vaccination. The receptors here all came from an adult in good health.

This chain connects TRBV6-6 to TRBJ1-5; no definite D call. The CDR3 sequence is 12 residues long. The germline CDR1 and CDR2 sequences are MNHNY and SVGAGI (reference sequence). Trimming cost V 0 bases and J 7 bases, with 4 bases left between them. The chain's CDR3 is CASSYSDQPQHF. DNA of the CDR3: TGTGCCAGCAGTTACTCTGACCAGCCCCAGCATTTT.

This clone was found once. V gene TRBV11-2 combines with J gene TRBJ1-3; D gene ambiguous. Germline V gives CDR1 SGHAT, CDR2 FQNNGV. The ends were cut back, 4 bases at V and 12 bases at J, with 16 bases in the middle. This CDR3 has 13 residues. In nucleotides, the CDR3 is TGTGCCAGCAGCTCAGGCAGGCCCCGAAGCATATATTTT. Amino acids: CASSSGRPRSIYF.

CDR3 protein: CASSWGSLQPTDTQYF. The CDR3 nucleotides are TGTGCCAGCAGCTGGGGGTCCCTCCAGCCCACAGATACGCAGTATTTT. The chain uses TRBV5-6 and TRBJ2-3; possibly TRBD1 or TRBD2 for D (5 bases each). The CDR3 has 16 amino acids. Germline CDR1 SGHDT, CDR2 YYEEEE. Trimming pared 3 bases from V and 2 bases from J, leaving 16 bases between.

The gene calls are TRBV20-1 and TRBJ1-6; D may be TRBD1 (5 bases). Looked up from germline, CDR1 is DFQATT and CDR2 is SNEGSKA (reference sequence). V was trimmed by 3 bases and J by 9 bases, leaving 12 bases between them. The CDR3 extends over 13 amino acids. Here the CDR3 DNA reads TGCAGTGCTAGTCGGGGCACCATTTCACCCCTCCACTTT. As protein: CSASRGTISPLHF.

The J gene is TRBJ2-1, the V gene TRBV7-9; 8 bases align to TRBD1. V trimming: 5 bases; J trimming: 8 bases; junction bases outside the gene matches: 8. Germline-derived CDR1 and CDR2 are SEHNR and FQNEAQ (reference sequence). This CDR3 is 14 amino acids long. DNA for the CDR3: TGTGCCAGCAGCCACCCGACAGGGGATGATGAGCAGTTCTTC. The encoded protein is CASSHPTGDDEQFF.

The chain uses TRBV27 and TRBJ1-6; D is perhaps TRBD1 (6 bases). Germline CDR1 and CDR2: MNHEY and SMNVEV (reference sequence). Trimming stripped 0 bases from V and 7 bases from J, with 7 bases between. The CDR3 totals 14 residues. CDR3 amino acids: CASSLSGTNSPLHF. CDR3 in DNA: TGTGCCAGCAGTTTATCCGGGACAAATTCACCCCTCCACTTT.

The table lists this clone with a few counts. CDR3 coding DNA: TGTGCCAGCAGCGGGACAGGGGAAACCGGGGAGCTGTTTTTT. Protein sequence: CASSGTGETGELFF. This chain links TRBV7-3 with TRBJ2-2, with TRBD1 matching over 10 bases. This CDR3 spans 14 amino acids. Germline trimming cut 5 bases from V and 5 bases from J; bases unmatched to any gene: 2. Germline CDR1 reads SGHTA; CDR2 reads FQGTGA.

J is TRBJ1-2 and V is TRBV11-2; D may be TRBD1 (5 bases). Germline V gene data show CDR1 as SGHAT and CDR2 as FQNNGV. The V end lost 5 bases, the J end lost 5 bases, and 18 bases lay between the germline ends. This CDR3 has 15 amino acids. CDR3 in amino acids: CASSPAGQVGYGYTF. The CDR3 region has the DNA TGTGCCAGCAGCCCAGCGGGGCAGGTTGGGTATGGCTACACCTTC.

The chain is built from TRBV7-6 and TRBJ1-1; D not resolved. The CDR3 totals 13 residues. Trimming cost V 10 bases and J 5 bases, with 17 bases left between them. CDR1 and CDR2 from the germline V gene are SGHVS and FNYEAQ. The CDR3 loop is CATRGVGRTEAFF. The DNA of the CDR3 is TGTGCCACCCGCGGAGTGGGGAGGACTGAAGCTTTCTTT.

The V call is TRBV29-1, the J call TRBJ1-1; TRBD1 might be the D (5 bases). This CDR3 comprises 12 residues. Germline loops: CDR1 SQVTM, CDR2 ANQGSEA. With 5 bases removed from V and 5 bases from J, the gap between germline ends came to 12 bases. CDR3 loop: CSVSRGGTEAFF. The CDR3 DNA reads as TGCAGCGTTAGCCGCGGGGGGACTGAAGCTTTCTTT.

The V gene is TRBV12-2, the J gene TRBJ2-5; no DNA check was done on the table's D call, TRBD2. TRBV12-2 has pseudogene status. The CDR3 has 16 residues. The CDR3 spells CASRLANSGGPETQYF. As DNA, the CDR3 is TGTGCAAGTCGCTTAGCGAATAGCGGGGGGCCGGAGACCCAGTACTTC.

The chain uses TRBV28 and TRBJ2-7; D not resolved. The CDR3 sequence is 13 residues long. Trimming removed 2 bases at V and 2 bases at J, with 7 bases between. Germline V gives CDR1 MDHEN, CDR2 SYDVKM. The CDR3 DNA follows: TGTGCCAGCAGTTTACCAGGTCCCTACGAGCAGTACTTC. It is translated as CASSLPGPYEQYF.

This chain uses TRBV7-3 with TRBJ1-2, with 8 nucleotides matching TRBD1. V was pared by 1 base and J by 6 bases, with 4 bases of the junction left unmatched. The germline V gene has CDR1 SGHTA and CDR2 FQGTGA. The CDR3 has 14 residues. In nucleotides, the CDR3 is TGTGCCAGCAGCTTAAACCAGGGGGCGGATGGCTACACCTTC. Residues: CASSLNQGADGYTF.

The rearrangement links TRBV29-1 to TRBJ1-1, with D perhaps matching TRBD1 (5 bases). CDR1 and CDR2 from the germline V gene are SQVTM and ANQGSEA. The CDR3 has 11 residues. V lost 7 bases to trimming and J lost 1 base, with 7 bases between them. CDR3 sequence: CSATGNTEAFF. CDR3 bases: TGCAGCGCTACAGGGAACACTGAAGCTTTCTTT.

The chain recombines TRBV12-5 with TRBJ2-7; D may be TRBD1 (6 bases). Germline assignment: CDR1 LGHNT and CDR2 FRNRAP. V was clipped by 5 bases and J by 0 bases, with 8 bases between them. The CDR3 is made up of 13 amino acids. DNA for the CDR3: TGTGCTAGTGGTCTAGGGGGCTCCTACGAGCAGTACTTC. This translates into CASGLGGSYEQYF.

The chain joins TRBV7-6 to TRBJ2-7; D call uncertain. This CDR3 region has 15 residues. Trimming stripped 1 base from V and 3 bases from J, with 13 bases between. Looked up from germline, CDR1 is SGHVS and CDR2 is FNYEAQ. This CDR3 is CASSLEVARVYEQYF. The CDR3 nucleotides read TGTGCCAGCAGCTTAGAGGTCGCGAGAGTCTACGAGCAGTACTTC.

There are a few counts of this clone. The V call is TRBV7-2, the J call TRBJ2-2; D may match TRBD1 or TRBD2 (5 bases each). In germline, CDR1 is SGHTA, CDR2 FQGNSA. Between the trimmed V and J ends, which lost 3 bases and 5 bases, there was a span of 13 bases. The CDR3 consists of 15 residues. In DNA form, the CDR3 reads TGTGCCAGCAGCTTTGCAGGGAGTGGGACCGGGGAGCTGTTTTTT. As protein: CASSFAGSGTGELFF.

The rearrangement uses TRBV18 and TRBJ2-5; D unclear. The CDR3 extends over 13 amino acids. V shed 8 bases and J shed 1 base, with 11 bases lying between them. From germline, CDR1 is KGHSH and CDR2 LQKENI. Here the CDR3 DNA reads TGTGCCAGCCTATCCCAGCCCCAAGAGACCCAGTACTTC. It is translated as CASLSQPQETQYF.

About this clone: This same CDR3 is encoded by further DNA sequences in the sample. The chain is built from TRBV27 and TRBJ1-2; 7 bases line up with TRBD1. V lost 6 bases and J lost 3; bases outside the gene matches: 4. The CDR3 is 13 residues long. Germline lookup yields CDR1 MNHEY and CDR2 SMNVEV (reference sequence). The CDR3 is CASRSTGDYGYTF. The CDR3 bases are TGTGCCAGCAGATCAACAGGGGACTATGGCTACACCTTC.

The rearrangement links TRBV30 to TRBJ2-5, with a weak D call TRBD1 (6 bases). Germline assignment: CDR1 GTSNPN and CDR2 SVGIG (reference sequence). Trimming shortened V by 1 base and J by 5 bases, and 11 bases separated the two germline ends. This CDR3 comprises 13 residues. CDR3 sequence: CAWSANRVETQYF. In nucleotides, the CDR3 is TGTGCCTGGAGTGCGAACAGGGTTGAGACCCAGTACTTC.

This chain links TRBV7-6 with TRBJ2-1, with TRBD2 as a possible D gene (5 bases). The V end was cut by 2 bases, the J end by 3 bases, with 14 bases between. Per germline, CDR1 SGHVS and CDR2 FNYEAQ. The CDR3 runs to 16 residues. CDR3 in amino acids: CASSLNEGVDYNEQFF. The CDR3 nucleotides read TGTGCCAGCAGCTTAAACGAGGGCGTAGACTACAATGAGCAGTTCTTC.

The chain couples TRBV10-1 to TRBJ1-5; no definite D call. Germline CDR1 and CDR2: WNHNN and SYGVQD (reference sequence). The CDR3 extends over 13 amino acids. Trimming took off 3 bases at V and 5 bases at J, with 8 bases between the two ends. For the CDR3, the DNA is TGCGCCAGCAGTGAAGCTCTGGATCAGCCCCAGCATTTT. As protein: CASSEALDQPQHF.

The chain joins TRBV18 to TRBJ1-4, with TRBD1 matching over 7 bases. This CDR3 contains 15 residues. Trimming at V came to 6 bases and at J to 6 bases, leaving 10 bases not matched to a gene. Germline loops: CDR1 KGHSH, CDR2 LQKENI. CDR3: CASSPNRGADEKLFF. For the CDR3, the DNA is TGTGCCAGCTCGCCGAACAGGGGCGCGGATGAAAAACTGTTTTTT.

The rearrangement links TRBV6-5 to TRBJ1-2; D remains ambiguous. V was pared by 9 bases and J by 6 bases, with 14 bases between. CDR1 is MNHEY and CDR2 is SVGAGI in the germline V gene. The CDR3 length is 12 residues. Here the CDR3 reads CARPQNTHGYTF. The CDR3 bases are TGTGCCAGACCCCAAAACACGCATGGCTACACCTTC.